This TCR beta chain originates from a study of T cells in localized non-small cell lung cancer. The germline V gene has CDR1 ENHRY and CDR2 SYGVKD. J gave up 6 bases and V 10 bases, and 11 bases lay outside the gene matches. The CDR3 runs 13 residues. Repertoires were generated with immunoSEQ multiplex PCR, while TCRdb's copy carries only in-frame clones and drops some. This sample carries about 23,000 clones, over 75% of them seen once, and the ten largest clones take over 25%. The genes are TRBV10-3 and TRBJ2-7, with 8 nucleotides matching TRBD1. Sample: peripheral blood, taken before any cancer treatment. This TCR was recovered from a male donor aged 60 or over with stage I squamous cell lung carcinoma. The CDR3 region has the DNA TGTGCCACCCGGACAGGGTCCGTGTCCGAGCAGTACTTC. It codes for CATRTGSVSEQYF.